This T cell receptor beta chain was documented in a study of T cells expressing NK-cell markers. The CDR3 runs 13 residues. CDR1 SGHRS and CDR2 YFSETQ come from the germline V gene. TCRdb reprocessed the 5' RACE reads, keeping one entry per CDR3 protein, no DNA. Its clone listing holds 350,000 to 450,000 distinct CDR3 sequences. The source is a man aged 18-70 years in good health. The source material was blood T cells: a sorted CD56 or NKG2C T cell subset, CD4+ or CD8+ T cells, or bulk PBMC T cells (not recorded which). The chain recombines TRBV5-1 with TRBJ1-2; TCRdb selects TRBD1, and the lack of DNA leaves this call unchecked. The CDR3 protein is CASSPGQPYGYTF. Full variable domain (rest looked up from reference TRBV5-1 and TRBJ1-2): KAGVTQTPRYLIKTRGQQVTLSCSPISGHRSVSWYQQTPGQGLQFLFEYFSETQRNKGNFPGRFSGRQFSNSRSEMNVSTLELGDSALYLCASSPGQPYGYTFGSGTRLTVV.